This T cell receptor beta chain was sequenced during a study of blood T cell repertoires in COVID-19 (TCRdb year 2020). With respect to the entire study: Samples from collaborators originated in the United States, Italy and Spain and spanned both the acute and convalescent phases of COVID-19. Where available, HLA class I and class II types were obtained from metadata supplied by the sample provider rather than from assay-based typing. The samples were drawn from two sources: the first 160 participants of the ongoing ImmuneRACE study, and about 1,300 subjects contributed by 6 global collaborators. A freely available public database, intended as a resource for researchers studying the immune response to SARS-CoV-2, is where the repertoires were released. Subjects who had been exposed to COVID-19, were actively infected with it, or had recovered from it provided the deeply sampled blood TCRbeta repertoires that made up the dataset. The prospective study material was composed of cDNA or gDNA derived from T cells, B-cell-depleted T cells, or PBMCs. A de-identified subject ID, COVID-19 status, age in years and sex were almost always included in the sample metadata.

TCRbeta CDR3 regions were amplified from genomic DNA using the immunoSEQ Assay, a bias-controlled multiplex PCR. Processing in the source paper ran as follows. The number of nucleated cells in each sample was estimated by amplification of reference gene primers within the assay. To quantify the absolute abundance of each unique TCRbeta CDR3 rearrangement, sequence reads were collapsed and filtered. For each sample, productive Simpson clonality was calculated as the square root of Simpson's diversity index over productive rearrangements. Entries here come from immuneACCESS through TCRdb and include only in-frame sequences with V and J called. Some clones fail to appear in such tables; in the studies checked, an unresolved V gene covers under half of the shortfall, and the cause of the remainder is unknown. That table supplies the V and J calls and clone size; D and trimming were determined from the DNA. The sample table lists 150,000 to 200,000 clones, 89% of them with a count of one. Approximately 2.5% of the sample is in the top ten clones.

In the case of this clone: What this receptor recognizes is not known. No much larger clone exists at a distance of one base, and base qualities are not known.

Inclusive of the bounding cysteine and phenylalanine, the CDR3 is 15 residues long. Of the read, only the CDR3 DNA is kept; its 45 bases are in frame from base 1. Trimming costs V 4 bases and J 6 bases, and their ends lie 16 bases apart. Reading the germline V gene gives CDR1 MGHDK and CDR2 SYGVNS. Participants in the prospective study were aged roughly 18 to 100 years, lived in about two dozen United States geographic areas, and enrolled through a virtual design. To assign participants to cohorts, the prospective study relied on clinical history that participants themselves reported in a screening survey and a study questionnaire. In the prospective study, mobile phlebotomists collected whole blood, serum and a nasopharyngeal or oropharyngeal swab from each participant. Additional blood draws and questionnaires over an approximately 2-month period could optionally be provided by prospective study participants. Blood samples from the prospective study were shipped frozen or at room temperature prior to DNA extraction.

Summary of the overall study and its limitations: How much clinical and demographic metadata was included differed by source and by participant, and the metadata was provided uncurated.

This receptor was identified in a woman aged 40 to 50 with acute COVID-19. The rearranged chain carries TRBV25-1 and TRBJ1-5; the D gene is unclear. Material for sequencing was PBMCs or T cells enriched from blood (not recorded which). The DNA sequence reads TGTGCCAGCAGTGGGACTGGGCCCTTAGGTCAGCCCCAGCATTTT. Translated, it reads CASSGTGPLGQPQHF.